A selection of T cell receptor beta chains follows, all from one sample in a study of blood T cell repertoires in COVID-19. Here immunoSEQ multiplex PCR was the method, and the copy in TCRdb shows in-frame clones only, minus some. The sample lists a few hundred thousand clones; more than 80% were seen once. Sequencing was carried out using peripheral blood. Receptors originate from a man aged 40-49 years with acute or convalescent COVID-19. Both conserved end residues are part of each CDR3. Each record gives: D gene, J gene, clone size, V gene, CDR3 DNA, CDR3 protein. D genes are given only for firm matches. Part of the rows lack a size; the others show once, few, many or a class for expanded clones.

>.|TRBJ1-3|.|TRBV7-2
TGTGCCAGCAGCTTAATCCCGCAGGAAGGAAACACCATATATTTT
CASSLIPQEGNTIYF
>TRBD1|TRBJ2-5|.|TRBV5-1
TGCGCCAGCAGCTTGGCCCTTGTGGGACAGGGGGTTCAAGAGACCCAGTACTTC
CASSLALVGQGVQETQYF
>.|TRBJ1-2|.|TRBV11-2
TGTGCCAGCAGCTGGGGCCTACAGGTGGGAAGCAATGGCTACACCTTC
CASSWGLQVGSNGYTF
>.|TRBJ2-2|once|TRBV4-3
TGCGCCAGCAGCCAAGTAGGGGCGAACACCGGGGAGCTGTTTTTT
CASSQVGANTGELFF
>TRBD2|TRBJ2-7|few|TRBV6-5
TGTGCCAGCAGTTACCGACTAGCGGGAGCCTACGAGCAGTACTTC
CASSYRLAGAYEQYF
>TRBD1|TRBJ1-1|.|TRBV9
TGTGCCAGCAGCAGGACAGGGACGAGGGGGAACACTGAAGCTTTCTTT
CASSRTGTRGNTEAFF
>.|TRBJ1-1|.|TRBV20-1
TGCAGTGCTAGTTCTTTTCGGGATACTGAAGCTTTCTTT
CSASSFRDTEAFF
>.|TRBJ1-1|.|TRBV4-1
TGCGCCAGCAGCCAAAATGGATACAGTGAAGCTTTCTTT
CASSQNGYSEAFF
>.|TRBJ2-4|.|TRBV6-1
TGTGCCAGCAGTGACCCCGCGCCGGGAGCCAAAAACATTCAGTACTTC
CASSDPAPGAKNIQYF
>.|TRBJ1-2|.|TRBV29-1
TGCAGCGTTCTCACAGGCCAGGACTATGGCTACACCTTC
CSVLTGQDYGYTF
>.|TRBJ2-7|.|TRBV28
TGTGCCAGCACCCCATTCGGGGATCCCTACGAGCAGTACTTC
CASTPFGDPYEQYF
>.|TRBJ2-7|.|TRBV11-2
TGTGCCAGCAGCTTAGGGGCAGGGGCTGGGCAGTACTTC
CASSLGAGAGQYF
>TRBD2|TRBJ2-1|.|TRBV6-4
TGTGCCAGCAGCCCCAGCGGGGGGGTGGGTAATGAGCAGTTCTTC
CASSPSGGVGNEQFF
>TRBD1|TRBJ1-2|once|TRBV27
TGTGCCAGCAGTTCGCCCCGGACAGGAGCTAACTATGGCTACACCTTC
CASSSPRTGANYGYTF
>TRBD2|TRBJ2-3|.|TRBV27
TGTGCCAGCAGTCCTACCATGACTAGCGGGAGACCCGATACGCAGTATTTT
CASSPTMTSGRPDTQYF
>TRBD1|TRBJ1-2|.|TRBV27
TGTGCCAGCAGAACACCCGGGACAGCTAACTATGGCTACACCTTC
CASRTPGTANYGYTF
>.|TRBJ1-1|.|TRBV5-1
TGCGCCAGCAGCTTGGAACCCACGACAACGAACACTGAAGCTTTCTTT
CASSLEPTTTNTEAFF
>.|TRBJ1-4|.|TRBV7-9
TGTGCCAGCAGCTTTAAGGGGGAAAAACTGTTTTTT
CASSFKGEKLFF